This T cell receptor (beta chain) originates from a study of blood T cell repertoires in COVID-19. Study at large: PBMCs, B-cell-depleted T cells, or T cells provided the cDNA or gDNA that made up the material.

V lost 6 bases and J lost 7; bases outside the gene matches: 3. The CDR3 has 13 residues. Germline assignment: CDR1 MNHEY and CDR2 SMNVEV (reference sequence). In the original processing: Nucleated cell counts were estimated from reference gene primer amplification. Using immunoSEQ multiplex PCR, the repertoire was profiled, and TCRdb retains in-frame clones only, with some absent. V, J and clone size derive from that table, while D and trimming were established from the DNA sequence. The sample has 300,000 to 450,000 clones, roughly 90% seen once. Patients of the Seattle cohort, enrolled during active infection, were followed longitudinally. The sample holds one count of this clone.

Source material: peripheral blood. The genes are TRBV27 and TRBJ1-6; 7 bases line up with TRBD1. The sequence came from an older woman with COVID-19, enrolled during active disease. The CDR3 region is CASRMTGNSPLHF. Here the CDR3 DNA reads TGTGCCAGCAGGATGACAGGGAATTCACCCCTCCACTTT.